The sequence of this T cell receptor beta chain was determined in a study of shared clonotypes between healthy human individuals. Findings of the study overall: Non-shared clonotypes had lower generation probabilities than clonotypes shared by all four sorted-subset donors. Among donors, clonotype sharing was expected to be affected by sequencing depth. What limited the represented genetic and exposure-history diversity was the small number of donors.

This clone came up a few times. Its specificity is not known. Germline CDR1 is LNHDA and CDR2 is SQIVND (reference sequence). The CDR3 spans 14 residues. The ends were cut back, 3 bases at V and 5 bases at J, with 13 bases in the middle. Each sorted subset replicate got 200 ng genomic DNA, tens of thousands of genomes. This table comes from immunoSEQ multiplex PCR, and its TCRdb copy is limited to in-frame clones, with some not included. The sample lists over a million clones, around 78% seen once, with 0.5% to 0.6% in the top ten. This clonotype was obtained from a man aged 18-30 years in good health. Some clones in this sample may be carry-over from other donors' samples. Sequencing used memory CD4+ T cells from PBMCs. The subset denotes: CD45RA-negative fraction. V is TRBV19 and J is TRBJ2-5; TRBD2 might be the D (6 bases). The CDR3 sequence: CASSMEGQGETQYF. The DNA for the CDR3 is TGTGCCAGTAGTATGGAGGGCCAAGGGGAGACCCAGTACTTC.